Below, one TCR beta chain is given with its context. Antigen specificity is unknown. The protocol was immunoSEQ multiplex PCR, while the TCRdb copy is restricted to in-frame clones and leaves out a portion. The sample consists of about 22,000 clones, roughly 73% of them appearing once. The data stem from a study of chemoradiotherapy in HPV16-positive cancers. CDR1 is LNHDA, CDR2 SQIVND, per germline (reference sequence). The CDR3 contains 15 residues. Trimming left V 2 bases short and J 7 bases short, with 17 bases between. Study observations and caveats: Non-HPV-specific T cells did not expand in tumors during treatment, whereas candidate HPV-specific clones and E7-related motifs did.

The J gene is TRBJ1-1, the V gene TRBV19; D is possibly TRBD1 (6 bases). This clonotype was obtained from a human donor with HPV-associated anogenital cancer. This specimen was acquired from a patient who underwent chemoradiotherapy. The CDR3 loop reads CASSISLTGHLEAFF. The CDR3, as DNA: TGTGCCAGTAGTATATCCCTGACAGGCCACCTTGAAGCTTTCTTT.